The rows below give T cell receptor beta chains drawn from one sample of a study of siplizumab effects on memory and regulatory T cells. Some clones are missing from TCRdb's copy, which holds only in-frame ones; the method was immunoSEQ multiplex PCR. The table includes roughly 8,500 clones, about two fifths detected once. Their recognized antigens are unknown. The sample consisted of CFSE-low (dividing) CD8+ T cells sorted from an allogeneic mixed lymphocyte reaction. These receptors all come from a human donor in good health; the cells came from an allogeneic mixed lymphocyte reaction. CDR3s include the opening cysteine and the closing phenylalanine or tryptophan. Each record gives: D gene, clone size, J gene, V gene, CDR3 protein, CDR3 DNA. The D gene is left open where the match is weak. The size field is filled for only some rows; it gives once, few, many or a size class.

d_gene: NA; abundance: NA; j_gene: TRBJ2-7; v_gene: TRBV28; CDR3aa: CASSDSDEQYF; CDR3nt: TGTGCCAGCAGTGACAGCGACGAGCAGTACTTC
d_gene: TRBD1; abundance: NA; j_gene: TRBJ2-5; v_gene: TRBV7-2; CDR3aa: CASSFRQGPVIQETQYF; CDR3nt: TGTGCCAGCAGCTTTAGACAGGGACCTGTCATTCAAGAGACCCAGTACTTC
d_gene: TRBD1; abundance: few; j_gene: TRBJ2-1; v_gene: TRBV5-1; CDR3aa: CATRGDSSYNEQFF; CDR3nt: TGCGCCACCAGAGGGGACAGCTCCTACAATGAGCAGTTCTTC
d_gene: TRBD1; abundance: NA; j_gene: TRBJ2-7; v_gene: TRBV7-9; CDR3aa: CASSWDSDEQYF; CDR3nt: TGTGCCAGCAGCTGGGACAGTGACGAGCAGTACTTC
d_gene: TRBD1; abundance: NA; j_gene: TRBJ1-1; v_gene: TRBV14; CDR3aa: CASSPDRGTEAFF; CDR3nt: TGTGCCAGCAGCCCGGACAGGGGCACTGAAGCTTTCTTT
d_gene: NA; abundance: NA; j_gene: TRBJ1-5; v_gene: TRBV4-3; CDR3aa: CASSQTPGLSNQPQHF; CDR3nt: TGCGCCAGCAGCCAAACACCAGGGTTAAGCAATCAGCCCCAGCATTTT
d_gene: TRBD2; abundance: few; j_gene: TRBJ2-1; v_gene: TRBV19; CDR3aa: CASSALAGGPNEQFF; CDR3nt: TGTGCCAGTAGTGCACTAGCGGGAGGGCCCAATGAGCAGTTCTTC
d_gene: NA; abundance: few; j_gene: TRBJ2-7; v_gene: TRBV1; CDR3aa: CTSSQTSGRNYEQYF; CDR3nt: TGCACCAGCAGCCAGACTAGCGGGAGGAATTACGAGCAGTACTTC
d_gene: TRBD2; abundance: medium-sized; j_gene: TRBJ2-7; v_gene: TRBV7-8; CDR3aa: CASSLAGGSYEQYF; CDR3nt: TGTGCCAGCAGCTTAGCGGGCGGGAGCTACGAGCAGTACTTC
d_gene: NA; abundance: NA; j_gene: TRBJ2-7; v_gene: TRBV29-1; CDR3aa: CSVEGDTYEQYF; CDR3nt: TGCAGCGTTGAGGGGGACACCTACGAGCAGTACTTC
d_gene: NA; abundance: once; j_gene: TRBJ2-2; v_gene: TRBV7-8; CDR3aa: CASSLTPAGELFF; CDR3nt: TGTGCCAGCAGCTTAACTCCGGCCGGGGAGCTGTTTTTT
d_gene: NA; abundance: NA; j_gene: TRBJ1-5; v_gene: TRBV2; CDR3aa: CASSEGLAYSNQPQHF; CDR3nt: TGTGCCAGCAGTGAAGGTTTGGCGTATAGCAATCAGCCCCAGCATTTT
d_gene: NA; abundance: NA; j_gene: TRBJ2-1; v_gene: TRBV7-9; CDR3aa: CASSLTGNPYNEQFF; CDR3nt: TGTGCCAGCAGCTTAACCGGGAACCCCTACAATGAGCAGTTCTTC
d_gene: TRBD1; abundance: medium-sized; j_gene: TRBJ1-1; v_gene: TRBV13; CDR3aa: CASSLFRTGEAFF; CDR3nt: TGTGCCAGCAGCTTATTTCGGACAGGTGAAGCTTTCTTT
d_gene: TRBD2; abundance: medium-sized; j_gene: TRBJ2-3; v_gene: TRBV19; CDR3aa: CASSWTSGRRTDTQYF; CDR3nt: TGTGCCAGTAGTTGGACTAGCGGGAGGAGAACAGATACGCAGTATTTT
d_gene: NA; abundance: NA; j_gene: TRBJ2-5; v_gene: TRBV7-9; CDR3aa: CASSALDRRETQYF; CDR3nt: TGTGCCAGCAGCGCTCTCGACAGAAGAGAGACCCAGTACTTC
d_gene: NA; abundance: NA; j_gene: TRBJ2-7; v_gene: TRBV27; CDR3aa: CASSLAGSYEQYF; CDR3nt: TGTGCCAGCAGTTTGGCAGGCTCCTACGAGCAGTACTTC
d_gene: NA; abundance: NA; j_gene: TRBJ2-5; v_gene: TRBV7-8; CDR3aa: CASSDRFETQYF; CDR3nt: TGTGCCAGCAGCGACCGGTTCGAGACCCAGTACTTC
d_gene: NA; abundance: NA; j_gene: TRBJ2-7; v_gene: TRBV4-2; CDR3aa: CASSPEAGSLYEQYF; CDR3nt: TGTGCCAGCAGCCCGGAGGCGGGCTCCCTCTACGAGCAGTACTTC
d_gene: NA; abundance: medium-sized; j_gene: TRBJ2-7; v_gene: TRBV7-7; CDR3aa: CASSLGPGDEQYF; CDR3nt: TGTGCTAGCAGCTTAGGCCCCGGGGACGAGCAGTACTTC
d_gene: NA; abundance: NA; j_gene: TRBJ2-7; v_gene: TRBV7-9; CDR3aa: CASSLVVTHEQYF; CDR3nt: TGTGCCAGCAGCCTCGTCGTAACCCACGAGCAGTACTTC
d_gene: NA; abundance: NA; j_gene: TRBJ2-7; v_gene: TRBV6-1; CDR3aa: CASSIGVEQYF; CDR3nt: TGTGCCAGCAGTATCGGGGTAGAGCAGTACTTC
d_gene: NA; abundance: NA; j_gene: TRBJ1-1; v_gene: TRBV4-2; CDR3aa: CASSQGRHTEAFF; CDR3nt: TGTGCCAGCAGCCAGGGGAGGCACACTGAAGCTTTCTTT
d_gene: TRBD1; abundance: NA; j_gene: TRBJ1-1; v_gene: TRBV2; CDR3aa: CASRSGTGYTEAFF; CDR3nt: TGTGCCAGCAGGTCCGGGACAGGGTACACTGAAGCTTTCTTT
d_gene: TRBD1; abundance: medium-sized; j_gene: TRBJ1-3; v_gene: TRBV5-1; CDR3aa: CASSFGQGGNTIYF; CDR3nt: TGCGCCAGCAGCTTTGGACAGGGTGGAAACACCATATATTTT
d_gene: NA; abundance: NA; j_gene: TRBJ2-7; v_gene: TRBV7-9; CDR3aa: CASSFTREGTYEQYF; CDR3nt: TGTGCCAGCAGCTTTACCAGGGAAGGTACCTACGAGCAGTACTTC
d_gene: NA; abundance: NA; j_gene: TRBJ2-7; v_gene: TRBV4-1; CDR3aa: CASSHLQGTYEQYF; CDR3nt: TGCGCCAGCAGCCATTTACAGGGAACCTACGAGCAGTACTTC
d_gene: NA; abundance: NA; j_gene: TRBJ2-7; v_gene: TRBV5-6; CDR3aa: CASSGRGTGPYEQYF; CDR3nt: TGTGCCAGCAGCGGGAGGGGGACAGGCCCCTACGAGCAGTACTTC
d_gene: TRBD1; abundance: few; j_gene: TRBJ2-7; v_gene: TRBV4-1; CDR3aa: CASSHFTPGQGAHEQYF; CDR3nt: TGCGCCAGCAGCCACTTCACCCCGGGCCAGGGGGCGCACGAGCAGTACTTC
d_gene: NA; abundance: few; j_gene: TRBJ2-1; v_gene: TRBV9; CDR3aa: CASSVGGGPYNEQFF; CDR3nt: TGTGCCAGCAGCGTAGGGGGCGGACCTTACAATGAGCAGTTCTTC
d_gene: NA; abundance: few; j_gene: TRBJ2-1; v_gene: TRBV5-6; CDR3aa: CASSGEFEQFF; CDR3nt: TGTGCCAGCAGCGGGGAGTTTGAGCAGTTCTTC
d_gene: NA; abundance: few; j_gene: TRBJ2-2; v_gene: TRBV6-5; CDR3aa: CASSFERPTGELFF; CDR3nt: TGTGCCAGCAGTTTCGAGAGGCCCACCGGGGAGCTGTTTTTT
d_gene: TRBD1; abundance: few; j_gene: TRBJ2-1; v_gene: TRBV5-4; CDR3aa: CANAPGTGGNEQFF; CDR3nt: TGTGCCAACGCGCCCGGGACAGGGGGTAATGAGCAGTTCTTC
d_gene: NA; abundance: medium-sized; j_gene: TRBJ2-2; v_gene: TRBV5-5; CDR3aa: CASSLGWGNTGELFF; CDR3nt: TGTGCCAGCAGCTTGGGTTGGGGGAACACCGGGGAGCTGTTTTTT
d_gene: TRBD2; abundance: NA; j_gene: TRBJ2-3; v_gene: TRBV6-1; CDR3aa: CASSGYGRVTDTQYF; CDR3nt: TGTGCCAGCAGTGGGTACGGGAGGGTCACAGATACGCAGTATTTT
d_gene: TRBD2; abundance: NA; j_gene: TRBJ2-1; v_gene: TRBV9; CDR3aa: CASSVGSGGNEQFF; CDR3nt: TGTGCCAGCAGCGTAGGATCGGGAGGCAATGAGCAGTTCTTC